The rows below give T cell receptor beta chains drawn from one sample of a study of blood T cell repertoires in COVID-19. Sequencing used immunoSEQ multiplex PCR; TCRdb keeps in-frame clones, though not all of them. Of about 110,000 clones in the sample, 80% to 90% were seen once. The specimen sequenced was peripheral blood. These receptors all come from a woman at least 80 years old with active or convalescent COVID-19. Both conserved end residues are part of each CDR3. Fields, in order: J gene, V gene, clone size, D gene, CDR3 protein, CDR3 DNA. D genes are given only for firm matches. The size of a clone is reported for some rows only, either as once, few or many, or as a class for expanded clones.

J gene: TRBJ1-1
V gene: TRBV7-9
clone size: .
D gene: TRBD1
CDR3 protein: CASSSGTAFGLGRAFF
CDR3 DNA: TGTGCCAGCAGCTCCGGGACAGCCTTCGGTTTAGGTCGAGCTTTCTTT

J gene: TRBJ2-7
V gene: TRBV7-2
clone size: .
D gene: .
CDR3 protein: CASSLVGHSYEQYF
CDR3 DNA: TGTGCCAGCAGCTTAGTGGGACACTCCTACGAGCAGTACTTC

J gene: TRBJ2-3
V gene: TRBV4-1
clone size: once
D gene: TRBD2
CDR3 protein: CASSQDRGGTPRDTQYF
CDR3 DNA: TGCGCCAGCAGCCAAGATCGGGGAGGGACGCCCCGAGATACGCAGTATTTT

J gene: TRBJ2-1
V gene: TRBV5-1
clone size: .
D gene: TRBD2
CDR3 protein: CASRSSGVYNEQFF
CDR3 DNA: TGCGCCAGCAGGTCTAGCGGGGTCTACAATGAGCAGTTCTTC

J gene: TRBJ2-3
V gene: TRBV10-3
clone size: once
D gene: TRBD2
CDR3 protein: CAIKRAGTSGRERTDTQYF
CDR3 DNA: TGTGCCATCAAAAGGGCAGGGACTAGCGGGAGGGAGCGCACAGATACGCAGTATTTT

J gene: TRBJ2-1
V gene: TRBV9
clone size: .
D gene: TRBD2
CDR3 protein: CASSPLAGAQFF
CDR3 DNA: TGTGCCAGCAGCCCCCTAGCGGGAGCGCAGTTCTTC

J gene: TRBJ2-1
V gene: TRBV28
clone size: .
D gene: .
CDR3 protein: CASSKVGNEQFF
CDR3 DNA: TGTGCCAGCAGCAAAGTCGGGAATGAGCAGTTCTTC

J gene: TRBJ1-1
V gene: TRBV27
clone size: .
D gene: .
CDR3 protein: CASSSTRWNTEAFF
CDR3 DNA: TGTGCCAGCAGTTCCACTCGTTGGAACACTGAAGCTTTCTTT

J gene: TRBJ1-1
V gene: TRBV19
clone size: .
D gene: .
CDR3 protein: CASSPGAGASRSEAFF
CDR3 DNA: TGTGCCAGTAGCCCTGGGGCGGGGGCCTCGAGGTCTGAAGCTTTCTTT

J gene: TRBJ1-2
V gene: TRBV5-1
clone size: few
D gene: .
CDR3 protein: CASSLDNARGYTF
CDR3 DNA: TGCGCCAGCAGCTTGGATAACGCTCGGGGCTACACCTTC

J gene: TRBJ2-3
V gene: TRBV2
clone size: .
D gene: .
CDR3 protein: CASGSVRGWTDTQYF
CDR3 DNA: TGTGCCAGCGGGTCCGTTCGGGGTTGGACAGATACGCAGTATTTT

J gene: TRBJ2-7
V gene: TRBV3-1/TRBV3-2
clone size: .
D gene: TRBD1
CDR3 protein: CASSRMTGGTYEQYF
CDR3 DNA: TGTGCCAGCAGCCGAATGACAGGGGGCACCTACGAGCAGTACTTC

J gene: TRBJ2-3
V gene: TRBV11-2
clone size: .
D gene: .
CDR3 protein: CASSSIQGIWTSTDTQYF
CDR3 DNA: TGTGCCAGCAGCTCAATTCAGGGGATATGGACTAGCACAGATACGCAGTATTTT

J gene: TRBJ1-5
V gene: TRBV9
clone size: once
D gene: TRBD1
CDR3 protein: CASSVGQGNNQPQHF
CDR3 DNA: TGTGCCAGCAGCGTAGGACAGGGGAATAATCAGCCCCAGCATTTT

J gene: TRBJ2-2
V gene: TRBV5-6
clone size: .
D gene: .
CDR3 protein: CASSSTRNPGTRGTGELFF
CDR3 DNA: TGTGCCAGCAGCTCTACTCGAAACCCCGGGACCCGGGGGACCGGGGAGCTGTTTTTT

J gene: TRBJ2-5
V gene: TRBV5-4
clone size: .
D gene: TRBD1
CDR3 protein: CASSFQVRGPQETQYF
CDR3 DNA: TGTGCCAGCAGCTTCCAGGTCAGGGGGCCCCAAGAGACCCAGTACTTC

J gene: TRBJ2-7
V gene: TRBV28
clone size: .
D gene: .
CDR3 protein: CASSSPQGRSTYEQYF
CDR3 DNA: TGTGCCAGCAGTTCCCCACAGGGACGTTCGACCTACGAGCAGTACTTC

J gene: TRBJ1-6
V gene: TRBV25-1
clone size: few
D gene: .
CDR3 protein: CASSVSHSNSPLHF
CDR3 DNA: TGTGCCAGCAGTGTCTCACATAGCAATTCACCCCTCCACTTT

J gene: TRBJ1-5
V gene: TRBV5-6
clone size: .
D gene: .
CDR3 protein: CASTTARDTSNQPQHF
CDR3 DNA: TGTGCCAGCACGACAGCCCGGGACACCAGTAATCAGCCCCAGCATTTT

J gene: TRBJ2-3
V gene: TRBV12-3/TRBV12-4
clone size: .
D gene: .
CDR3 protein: CASSRSTDTQYF
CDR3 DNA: TGTGCCAGCAGTCGGAGCACAGATACGCAGTATTTT

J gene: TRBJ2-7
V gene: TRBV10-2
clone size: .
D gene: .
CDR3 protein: CASSESVPGLEQYF
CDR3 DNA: TGCGCCAGCAGTGAGTCGGTACCAGGGCTCGAGCAGTACTTC

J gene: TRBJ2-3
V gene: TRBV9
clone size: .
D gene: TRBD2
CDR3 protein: CVGKEGLAFTDTQYF
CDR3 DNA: TGTGTCGGTAAGGAGGGACTAGCGTTCACAGATACGCAGTATTTT

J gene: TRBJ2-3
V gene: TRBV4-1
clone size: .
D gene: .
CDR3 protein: CASSRKPGETDTQYF
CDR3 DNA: TGCGCCAGCAGCCGAAAGCCAGGGGAGACAGATACGCAGTATTTT

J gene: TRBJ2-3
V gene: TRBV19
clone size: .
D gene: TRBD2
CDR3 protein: CASGGLAFRTDTQYF
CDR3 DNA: TGTGCCAGTGGAGGACTAGCCTTTCGCACAGATACGCAGTATTTT

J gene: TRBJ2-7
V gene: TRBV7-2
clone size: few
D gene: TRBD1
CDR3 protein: CASSLRQGAAYEQYF
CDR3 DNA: TGTGCCAGCAGCTTGCGACAGGGGGCGGCTTACGAGCAGTACTTC

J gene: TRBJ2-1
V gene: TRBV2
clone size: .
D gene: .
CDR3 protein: CASSELAASYNEQFF
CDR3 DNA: TGTGCCAGCAGTGAATTGGCTGCCTCCTACAATGAGCAGTTCTTC

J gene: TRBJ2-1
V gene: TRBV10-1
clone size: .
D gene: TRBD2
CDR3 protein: CASSPHTAGGRNEQFF
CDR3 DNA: TGCGCCAGCAGTCCTCACACAGCGGGAGGGCGAAATGAGCAGTTCTTC

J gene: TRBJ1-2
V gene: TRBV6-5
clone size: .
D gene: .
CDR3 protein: CASRLDPADGYTF
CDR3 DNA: TGTGCCAGTCGGCTCGACCCGGCGGATGGCTACACCTTC

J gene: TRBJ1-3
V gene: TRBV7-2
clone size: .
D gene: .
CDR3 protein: CASSLTTETNTIYF
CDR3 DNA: TGTGCCAGCAGCCTTACGACAGAAACTAACACCATATATTTT

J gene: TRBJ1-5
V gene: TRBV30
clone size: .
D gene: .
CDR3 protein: CAWRGQSNQPQHF
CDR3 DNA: TGTGCCTGGAGGGGGCAGAGCAATCAGCCCCAGCATTTT

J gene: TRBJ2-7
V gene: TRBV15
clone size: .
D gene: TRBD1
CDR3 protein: CATSRGDSYYEQYF
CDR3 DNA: TGTGCCACCAGCAGAGGGGACAGTTACTACGAGCAGTACTTC

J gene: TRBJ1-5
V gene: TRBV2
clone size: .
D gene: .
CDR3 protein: CASSAQGNSNQPQHF
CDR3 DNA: TGTGCCAGCAGCGCTCAGGGGAATAGCAATCAGCCCCAGCATTTT

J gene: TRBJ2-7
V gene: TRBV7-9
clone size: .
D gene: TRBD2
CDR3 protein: CASSSSGGLSYEQYF
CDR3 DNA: TGTGCCAGCAGCTCCAGCGGGGGCCTCTCCTACGAGCAGTACTTC

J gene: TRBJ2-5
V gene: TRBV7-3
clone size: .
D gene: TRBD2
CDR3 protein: CASSFGGRFETQYF
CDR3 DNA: TGTGCCAGCAGCTTCGGCGGGAGATTTGAGACCCAGTACTTC

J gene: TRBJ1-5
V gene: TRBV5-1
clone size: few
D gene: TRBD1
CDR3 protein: CASSSGTGGGQPQHF
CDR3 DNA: TGCGCCAGCAGTTCAGGGACAGGGGGCGGTCAGCCCCAGCATTTT

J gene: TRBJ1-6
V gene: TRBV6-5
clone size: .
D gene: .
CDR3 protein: CASSYVGSSYNSPLHF
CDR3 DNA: TGTGCCAGCAGTTACGTTGGGAGCTCCTATAATTCACCCCTCCACTTT

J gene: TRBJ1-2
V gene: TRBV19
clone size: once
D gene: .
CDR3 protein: CASSNRRENYGYTF
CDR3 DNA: TGTGCCAGTAGTAACAGGAGGGAGAACTATGGCTACACCTTC

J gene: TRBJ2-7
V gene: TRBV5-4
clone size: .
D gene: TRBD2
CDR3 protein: CASSSGGRSYEQYF
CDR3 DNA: TGTGCCAGCAGCTCCGGCGGGAGGTCCTACGAGCAGTACTTC

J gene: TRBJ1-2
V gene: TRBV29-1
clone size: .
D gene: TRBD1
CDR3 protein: CSVEDKGQGAF
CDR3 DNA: TGCAGCGTTGAAGATAAGGGACAGGGCGCCTTC

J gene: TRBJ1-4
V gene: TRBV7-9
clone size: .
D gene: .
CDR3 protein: CASSLAGNEKLFF
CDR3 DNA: TGTGCCAGCAGCTTAGCTGGCAATGAAAAACTGTTTTTT

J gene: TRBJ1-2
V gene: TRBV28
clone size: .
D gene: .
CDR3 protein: CASQQASVGGYTF
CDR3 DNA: TGTGCCAGTCAACAGGCCTCGGTGGGGGGCTACACCTTC

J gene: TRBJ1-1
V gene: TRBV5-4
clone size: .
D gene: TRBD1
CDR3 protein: CASSGATGRRRTEAFF
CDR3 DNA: TGTGCCAGCAGCGGGGCGACAGGGAGGAGGAGAACTGAAGCTTTCTTT

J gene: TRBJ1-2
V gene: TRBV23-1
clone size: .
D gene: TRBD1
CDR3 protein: CASSHGTGGGYTF
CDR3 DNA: TGCGCCAGCAGTCATGGGACAGGGGGAGGCTACACCTTC

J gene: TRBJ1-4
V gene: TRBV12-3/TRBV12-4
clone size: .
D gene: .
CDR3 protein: CATKTTTNEKLFF
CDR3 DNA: TGTGCCACCAAGACAACAACTAATGAAAAACTGTTTTTT

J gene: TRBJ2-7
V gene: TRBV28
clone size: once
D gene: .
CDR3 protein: CASRPNRAWEQYF
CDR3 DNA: TGTGCCAGCAGACCAAACAGGGCCTGGGAGCAGTACTTC

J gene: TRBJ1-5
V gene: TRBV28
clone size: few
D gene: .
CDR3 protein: CASSLSGGRDQPQHF
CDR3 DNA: TGTGCCAGCAGTTTATCGGGGGGGCGGGATCAGCCCCAGCATTTT